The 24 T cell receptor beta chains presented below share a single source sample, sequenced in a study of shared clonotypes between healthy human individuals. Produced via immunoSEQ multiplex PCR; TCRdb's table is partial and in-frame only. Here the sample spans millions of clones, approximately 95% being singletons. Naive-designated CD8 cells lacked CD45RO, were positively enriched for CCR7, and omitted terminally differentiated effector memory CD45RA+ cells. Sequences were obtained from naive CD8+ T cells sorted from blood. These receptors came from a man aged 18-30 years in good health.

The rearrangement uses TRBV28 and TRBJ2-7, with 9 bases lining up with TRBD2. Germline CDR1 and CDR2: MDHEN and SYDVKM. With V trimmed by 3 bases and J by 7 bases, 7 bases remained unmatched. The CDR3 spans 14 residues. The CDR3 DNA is TGTGCCAGCAGTTTCAGCGGGGGGTTAAAAGAGCAGTACTTC. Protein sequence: CASSFSGGLKEQYF.

In DNA, the CDR3 is TGTGCCAGTTGCGAGGGGAGCGGGGGCCAAGAGACCCAGTACTTC. Its protein product is CASCEGSGGQETQYF. The genes are TRBV9 and TRBJ2-5; the match to TRBD2 covers 8 bases. Germline CDR1 reads SGDLS; CDR2 reads YYNGEE. The J segment lost 1 base and the V segment lost 8 bases, leaving 10 bases of the junction unmatched. The CDR3 contains 15 residues.

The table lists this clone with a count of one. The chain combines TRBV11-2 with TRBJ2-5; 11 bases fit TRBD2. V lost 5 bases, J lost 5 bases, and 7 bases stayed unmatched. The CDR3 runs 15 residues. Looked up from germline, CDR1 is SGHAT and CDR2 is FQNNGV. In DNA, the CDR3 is TGTGCCAGCAGCGATCTAGCGGGGGGCATGGAGACCCAGTACTTC. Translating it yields CASSDLAGGMETQYF.

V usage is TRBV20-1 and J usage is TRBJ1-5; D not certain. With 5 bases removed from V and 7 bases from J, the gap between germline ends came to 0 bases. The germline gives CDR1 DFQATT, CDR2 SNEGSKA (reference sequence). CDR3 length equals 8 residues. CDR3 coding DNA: TGCAGTGCTCAGCCCCAGCATTTT. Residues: CSAQPQHF.

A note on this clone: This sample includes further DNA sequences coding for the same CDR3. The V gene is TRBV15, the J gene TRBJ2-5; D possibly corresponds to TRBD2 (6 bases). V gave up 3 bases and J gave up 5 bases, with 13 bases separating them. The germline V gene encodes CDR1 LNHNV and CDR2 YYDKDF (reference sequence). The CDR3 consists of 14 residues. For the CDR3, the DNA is TGTGCCACCAGCAGGGTGGGGGGAGGCGAGACCCAGTACTTC. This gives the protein CATSRVGGGETQYF.

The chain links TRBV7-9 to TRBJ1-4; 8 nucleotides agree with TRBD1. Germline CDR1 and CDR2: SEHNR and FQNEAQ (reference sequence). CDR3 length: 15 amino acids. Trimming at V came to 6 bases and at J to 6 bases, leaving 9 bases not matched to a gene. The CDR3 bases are TGTGCCAGCAGTCAAACGACAGGGGTGGATGAAAAACTGTTTTTT. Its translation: CASSQTTGVDEKLFF.

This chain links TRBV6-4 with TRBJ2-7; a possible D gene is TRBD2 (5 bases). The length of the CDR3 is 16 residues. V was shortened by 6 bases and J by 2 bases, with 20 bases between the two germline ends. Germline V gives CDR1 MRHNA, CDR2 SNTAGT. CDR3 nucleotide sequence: TGTGCCAGCAGACCCAGGCCCCTCAGAGGGACCTACGAGCAGTACTTC. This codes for CASRPRPLRGTYEQYF.

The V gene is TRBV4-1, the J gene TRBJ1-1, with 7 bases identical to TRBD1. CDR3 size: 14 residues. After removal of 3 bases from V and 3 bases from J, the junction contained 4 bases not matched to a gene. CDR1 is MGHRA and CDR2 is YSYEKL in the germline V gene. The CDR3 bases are TGCGCCAGCAGCCACAGGGGGGATTACACTGAAGCTTTCTTT. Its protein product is CASSHRGDYTEAFF.

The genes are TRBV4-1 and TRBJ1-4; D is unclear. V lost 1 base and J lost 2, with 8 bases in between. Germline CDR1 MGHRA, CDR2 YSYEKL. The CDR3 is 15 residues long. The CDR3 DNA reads TGCGCCAGCAGCCAAGCGCATGCGACTAATGAAAAACTGTTTTTT. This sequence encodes CASSQAHATNEKLFF.

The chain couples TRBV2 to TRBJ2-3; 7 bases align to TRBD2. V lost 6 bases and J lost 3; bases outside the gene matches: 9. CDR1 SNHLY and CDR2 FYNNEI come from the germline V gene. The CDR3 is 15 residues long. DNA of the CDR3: TGTGCCAGCAGGGCACTAGCGTCTGGAACAGATACGCAGTATTTT. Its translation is CASRALASGTDTQYF.

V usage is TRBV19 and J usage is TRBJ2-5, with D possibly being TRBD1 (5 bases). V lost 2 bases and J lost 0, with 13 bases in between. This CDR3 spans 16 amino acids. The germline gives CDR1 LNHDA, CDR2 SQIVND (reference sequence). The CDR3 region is CASSIRAGPYQETQYF. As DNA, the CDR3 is TGTGCCAGTAGTATACGGGCAGGGCCGTACCAAGAGACCCAGTACTTC. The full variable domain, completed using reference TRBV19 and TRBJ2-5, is DGGITQSPKYLFRKEGQNVTLSCEQNLNHDAMYWYRQDPGQGLRLIYYSQIVNDFQKGDIAEGYSVSREKKESFPLTVTSAQKNPTAFYLCASSIRAGPYQETQYFGPGTRLLVL.

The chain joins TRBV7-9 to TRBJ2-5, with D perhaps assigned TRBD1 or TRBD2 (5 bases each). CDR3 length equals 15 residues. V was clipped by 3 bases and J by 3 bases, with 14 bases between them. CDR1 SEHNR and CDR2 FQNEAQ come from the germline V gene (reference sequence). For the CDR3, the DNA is TGTGCCAGCAGCTTCGGATGGGGGTTGGAAGAGACCCAGTACTTC. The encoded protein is CASSFGWGLEETQYF.

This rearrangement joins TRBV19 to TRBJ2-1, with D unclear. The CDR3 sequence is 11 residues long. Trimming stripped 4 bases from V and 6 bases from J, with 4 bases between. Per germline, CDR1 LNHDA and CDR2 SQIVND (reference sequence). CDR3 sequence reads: CASSTTNEQFF. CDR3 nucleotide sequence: TGTGCCAGTAGTACCACCAATGAGCAGTTCTTC.

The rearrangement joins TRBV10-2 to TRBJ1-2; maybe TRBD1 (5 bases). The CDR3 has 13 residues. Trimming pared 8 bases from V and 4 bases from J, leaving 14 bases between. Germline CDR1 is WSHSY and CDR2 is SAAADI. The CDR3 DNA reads TGCGCCAGCGGGACCGGGACGTCCTATGGCTACACCTTC. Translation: CASGTGTSYGYTF.

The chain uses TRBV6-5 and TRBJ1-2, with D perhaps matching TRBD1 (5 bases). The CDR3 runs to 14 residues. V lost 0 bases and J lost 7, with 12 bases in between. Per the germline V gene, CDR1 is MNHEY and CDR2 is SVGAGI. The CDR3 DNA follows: TGTGCCAGCAGTTACTCGGGGGGACCCGCTGGCTACACCTTC. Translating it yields CASSYSGGPAGYTF.

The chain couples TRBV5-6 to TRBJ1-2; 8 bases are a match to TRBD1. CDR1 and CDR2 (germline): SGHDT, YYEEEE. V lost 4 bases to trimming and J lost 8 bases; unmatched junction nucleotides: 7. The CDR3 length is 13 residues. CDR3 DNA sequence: TGTGCCAGCAGCCCAGGACAGGGCCAAGGCTACACCTTC. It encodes CASSPGQGQGYTF.

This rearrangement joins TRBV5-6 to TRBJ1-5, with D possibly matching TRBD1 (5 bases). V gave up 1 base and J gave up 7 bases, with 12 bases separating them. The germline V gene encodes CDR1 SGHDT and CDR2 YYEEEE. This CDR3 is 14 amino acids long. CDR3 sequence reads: CASSLLFGGQPQHF. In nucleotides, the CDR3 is TGTGCCAGCAGCTTGCTGTTTGGGGGGCAGCCCCAGCATTTT. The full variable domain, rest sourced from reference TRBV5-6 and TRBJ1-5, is DAGVTQSPTHLIKTRGQQVTLRCSPKSGHDTVSWYQQALGQGPQFIFQYYEEEERQRGNFPDRFSGHQFPNYSSELNVNALLLGDSALYLCASSLLFGGQPQHFGDGTRLSIL.

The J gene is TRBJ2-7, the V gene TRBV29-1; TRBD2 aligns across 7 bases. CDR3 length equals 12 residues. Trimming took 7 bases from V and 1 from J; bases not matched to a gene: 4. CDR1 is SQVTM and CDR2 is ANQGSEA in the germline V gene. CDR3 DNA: TGCAGCGCCGCGGGGGAGTCCTACGAGCAGTACTTC. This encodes CSAAGESYEQYF.

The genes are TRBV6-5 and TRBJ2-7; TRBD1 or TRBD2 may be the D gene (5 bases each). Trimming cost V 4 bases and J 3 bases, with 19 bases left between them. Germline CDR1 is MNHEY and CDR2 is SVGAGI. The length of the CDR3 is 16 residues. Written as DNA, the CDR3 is TGTGCCAGCAGTTCCGACTGGGCCGGGACCCACTACGAGCAGTACTTC. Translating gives CASSSDWAGTHYEQYF.

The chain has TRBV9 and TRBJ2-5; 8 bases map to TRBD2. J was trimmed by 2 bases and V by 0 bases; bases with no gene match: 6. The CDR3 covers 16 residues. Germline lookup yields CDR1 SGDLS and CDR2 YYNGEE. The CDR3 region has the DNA TGTGCCAGCAGCGTAGGGACTAGCCCAATTCAAGAGACCCAGTACTTC. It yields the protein CASSVGTSPIQETQYF. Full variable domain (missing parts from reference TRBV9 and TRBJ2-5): DSGVTQTPKHLITATGQRVTLRCSPRSGDLSVYWYQQSLDQGLQFLIQYYNGEERAKGNILERFSAQQFPDLHSELNLSSLELGDSALYFCASSVGTSPIQETQYFGPGTRLLVL.

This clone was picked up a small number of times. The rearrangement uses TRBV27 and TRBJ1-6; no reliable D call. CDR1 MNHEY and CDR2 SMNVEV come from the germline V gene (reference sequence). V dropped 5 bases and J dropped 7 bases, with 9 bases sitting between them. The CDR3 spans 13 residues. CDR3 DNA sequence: TGTGCCAGCAGTCCCTCGGTCAATTCACCCCTCCACTTT. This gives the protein CASSPSVNSPLHF.

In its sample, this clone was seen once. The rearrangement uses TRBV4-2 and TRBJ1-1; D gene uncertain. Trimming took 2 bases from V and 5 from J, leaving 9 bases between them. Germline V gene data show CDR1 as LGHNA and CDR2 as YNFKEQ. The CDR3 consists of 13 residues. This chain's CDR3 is CASSQTISTEAFF. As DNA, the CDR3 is TGTGCCAGCAGCCAAACTATAAGTACTGAAGCTTTCTTT.

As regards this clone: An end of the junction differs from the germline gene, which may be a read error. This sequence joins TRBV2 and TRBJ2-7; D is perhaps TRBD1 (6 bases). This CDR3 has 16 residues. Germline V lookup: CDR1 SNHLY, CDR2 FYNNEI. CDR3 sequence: CASSHISGASPYEQYF. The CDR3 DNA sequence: TGTGCCAGCAGTCATATCTCAGGGGCCTCCCCCTACGAACAGTACTTC.

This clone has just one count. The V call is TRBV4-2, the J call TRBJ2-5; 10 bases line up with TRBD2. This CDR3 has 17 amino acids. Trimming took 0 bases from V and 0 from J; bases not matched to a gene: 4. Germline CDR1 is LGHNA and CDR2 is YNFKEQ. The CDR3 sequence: CASSQEAGGGYQETQYF. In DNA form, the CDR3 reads TGTGCCAGCAGCCAAGAAGCGGGAGGGGGTTACCAAGAGACCCAGTACTTC.